At least ten counts were recorded for the clone carrying this TCR beta chain. TCRdb reprocessed the RT-PCR reads with MiXCR, giving one entry per CDR3 protein. The data hold about 680,000 distinct CDR3 sequences, with approximately 15% observed a single time. Germline CDR1 is DFQATT and CDR2 is SNEGSKA (reference sequence). Trimming cost V 5 bases and J 0 bases, with 13 bases left between them. The CDR3 contains 14 residues. This TCR came from a female donor in good health, serving as a healthy control. This chain uses TRBV20-1 with TRBJ2-5, with TRBD2 as a possible D gene (6 bases). The sequenced material came from memory CD4+ T cells from blood. Written as DNA, the CDR3 is TGCAGTGCTTCCCGGGTAGCGGACCAAGAGACCCAGTACTTC. Protein product: CSASRVADQETQYF.